The 3 T cell receptor beta chains presented below share a single source sample, sequenced in a study of blood T cell repertoires in COVID-19. TCRdb's copy holds only in-frame clones and misses some; the assay was immunoSEQ multiplex PCR. The sample lists 450,000 or so clones, 80% to 90% occurring once. Sequencing used peripheral blood. These receptors were taken from a man aged 18 to 29 with COVID-19, enrolled during active disease.

V and J are TRBV24-1 and TRBJ2-2; 7 bases line up with TRBD2. Germline lookup yields CDR1 KGHDR and CDR2 SFDVKD. The length of the CDR3 is 15 residues. The J segment lost 3 bases and the V segment lost 5 bases, leaving 5 bases of the junction unmatched. CDR3 nucleotides: TGTGCCACCAGTGTAGTCGCGGGAGACACCGGGGAGCTGTTTTTT. This encodes CATSVVAGDTGELFF.

The rearrangement uses TRBV5-6 and TRBJ1-6; D gene unclear. The V and J ends lost 0 bases and 0 bases respectively, with 7 bases between them. Germline CDR1 and CDR2: SGHDT and YYEEEE. There are 16 residues in the CDR3. The CDR3 region is CASSLGGSSYNSPLHF. CDR3 coding DNA: TGTGCCAGCAGCTTGGGTGGCAGCTCCTATAATTCACCCCTCCACTTT.

V gene TRBV14 combines with J gene TRBJ2-2, with a weak D call TRBD2 (5 bases). Germline CDR1 reads SGHDN; CDR2 reads FVKESK. With 0 bases removed from V and 5 bases from J, the gap between germline ends came to 16 bases. CDR3 length equals 17 residues. The CDR3 DNA follows: TGTGCCAGCAGCCAAGATAACTTGAGGGCGAGGACCGGGGAGCTGTTTTTT. Residues: CASSQDNLRARTGELFF.